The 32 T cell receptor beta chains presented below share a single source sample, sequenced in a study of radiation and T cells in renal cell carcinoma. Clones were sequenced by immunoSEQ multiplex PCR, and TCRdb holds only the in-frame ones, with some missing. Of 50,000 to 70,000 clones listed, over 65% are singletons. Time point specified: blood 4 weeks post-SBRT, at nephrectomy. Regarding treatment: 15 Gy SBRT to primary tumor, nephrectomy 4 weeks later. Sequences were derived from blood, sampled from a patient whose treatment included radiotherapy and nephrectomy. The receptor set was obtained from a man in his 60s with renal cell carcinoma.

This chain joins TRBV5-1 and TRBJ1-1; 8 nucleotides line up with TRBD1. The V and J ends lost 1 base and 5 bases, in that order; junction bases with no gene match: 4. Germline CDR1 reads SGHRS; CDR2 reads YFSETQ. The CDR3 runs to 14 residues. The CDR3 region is CASSLSGGQTEAFF. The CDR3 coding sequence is TGCGCCAGCAGCTTGTCAGGGGGCCAAACTGAAGCTTTCTTT.

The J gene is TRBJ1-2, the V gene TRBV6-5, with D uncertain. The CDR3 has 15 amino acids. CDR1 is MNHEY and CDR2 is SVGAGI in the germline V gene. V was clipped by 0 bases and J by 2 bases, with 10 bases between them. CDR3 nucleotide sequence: TGTGCCAGCAGTTACTCCCCCGACCGCAACTATGGCTACACCTTC. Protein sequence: CASSYSPDRNYGYTF.

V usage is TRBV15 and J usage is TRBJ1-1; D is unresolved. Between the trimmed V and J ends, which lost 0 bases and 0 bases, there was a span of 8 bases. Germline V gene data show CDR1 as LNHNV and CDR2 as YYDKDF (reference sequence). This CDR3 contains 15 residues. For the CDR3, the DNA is TGTGCCACCAGCAGAGAGTCCGGGATGAACACTGAAGCTTTCTTT. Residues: CATSRESGMNTEAFF.

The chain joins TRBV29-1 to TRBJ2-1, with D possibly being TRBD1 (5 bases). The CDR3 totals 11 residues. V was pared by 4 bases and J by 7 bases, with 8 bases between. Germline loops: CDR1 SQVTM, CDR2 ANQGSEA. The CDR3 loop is CSVARANEQFF. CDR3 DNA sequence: TGCAGCGTTGCCAGGGCGAATGAGCAGTTCTTC.

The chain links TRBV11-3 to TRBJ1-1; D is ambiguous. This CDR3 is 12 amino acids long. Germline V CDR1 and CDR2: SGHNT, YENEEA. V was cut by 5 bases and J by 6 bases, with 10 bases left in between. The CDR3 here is CASSRIEAEAFF. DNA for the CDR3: TGTGCCAGCAGCCGTATCGAGGCTGAAGCTTTCTTT.

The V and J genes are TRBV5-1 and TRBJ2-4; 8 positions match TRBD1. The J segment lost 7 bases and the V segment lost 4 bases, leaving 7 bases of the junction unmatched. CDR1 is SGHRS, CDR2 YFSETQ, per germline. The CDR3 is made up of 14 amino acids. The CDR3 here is CASSRQGMGNIQYF. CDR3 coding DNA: TGCGCCAGCAGCCGACAGGGGATGGGGAACATTCAGTACTTC.

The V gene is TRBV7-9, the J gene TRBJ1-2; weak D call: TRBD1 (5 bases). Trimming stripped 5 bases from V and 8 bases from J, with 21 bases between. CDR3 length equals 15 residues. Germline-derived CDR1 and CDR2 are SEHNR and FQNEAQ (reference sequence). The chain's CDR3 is CASSPAGGFAIGYTF. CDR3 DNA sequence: TGTGCCAGCAGCCCGGCGGGGGGTTTCGCGATCGGCTACACCTTC.

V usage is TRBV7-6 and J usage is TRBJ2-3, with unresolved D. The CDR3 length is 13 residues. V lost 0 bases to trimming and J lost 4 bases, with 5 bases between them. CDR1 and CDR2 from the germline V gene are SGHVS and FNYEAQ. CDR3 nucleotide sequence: TGTGCCAGCAGCTTAGCTGACCCAGATACGCAGTATTTT. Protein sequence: CASSLADPDTQYF.

The CDR3 sequence is CASRSLAPYFGNEQFF. The CDR3 DNA reads TGTGCCAGCAGGTCCCTCGCCCCATACTTCGGGAATGAGCAGTTCTTC. This sequence joins TRBV27 and TRBJ2-1; D ambiguous. CDR1 is MNHEY and CDR2 is SMNVEV in the germline V gene (reference sequence). The CDR3 is 16 residues long. The V end lost 6 bases, the J end lost 7 bases, and 22 bases lay between the germline ends.

For the CDR3, the DNA is TGTGCCTGGAGTTACGACAGGTCGCGGGGGGAGCTGTTTTTT. Translated, it gives CAWSYDRSRGELFF. This chain uses TRBV30 with TRBJ2-2; tentatively, D is TRBD1 (6 bases). Germline V gene lookup returns CDR1 GTSNPN and CDR2 SVGIG (reference sequence). This CDR3 contains 14 residues. V was clipped by 2 bases and J by 8 bases, with 15 bases between them.

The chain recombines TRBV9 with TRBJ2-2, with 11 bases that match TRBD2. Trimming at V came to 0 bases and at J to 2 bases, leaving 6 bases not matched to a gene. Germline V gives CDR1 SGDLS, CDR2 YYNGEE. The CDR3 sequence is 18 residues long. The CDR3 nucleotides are TGTGCCAGCAGCGTAGGGGGTAGCGGGAGGGCCAACACCGGGGAGCTGTTTTTT. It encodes CASSVGGSGRANTGELFF.

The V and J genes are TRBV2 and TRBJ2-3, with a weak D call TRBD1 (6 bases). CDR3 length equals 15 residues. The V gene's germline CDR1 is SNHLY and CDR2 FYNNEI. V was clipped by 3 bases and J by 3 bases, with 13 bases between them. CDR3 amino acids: CASSDRGGTTDTQYF. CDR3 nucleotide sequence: TGTGCCAGCAGTGATAGAGGGGGAACAACAGATACGCAGTATTTT.

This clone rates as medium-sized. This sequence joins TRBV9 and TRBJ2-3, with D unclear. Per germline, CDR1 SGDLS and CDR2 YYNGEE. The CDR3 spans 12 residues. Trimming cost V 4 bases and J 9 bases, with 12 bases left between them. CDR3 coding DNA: TGTGCCAGCAGCCCGGTGGCGGAAACGCAGTATTTT. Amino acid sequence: CASSPVAETQYF. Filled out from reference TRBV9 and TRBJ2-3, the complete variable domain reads DSGVTQTPKHLITATGQRVTLRCSPRSGDLSVYWYQQSLDQGLQFLIQYYNGEERAKGNILERFSAQQFPDLHSELNLSSLELGDSALYFCASSPVAETQYFGPGTRLTVL.

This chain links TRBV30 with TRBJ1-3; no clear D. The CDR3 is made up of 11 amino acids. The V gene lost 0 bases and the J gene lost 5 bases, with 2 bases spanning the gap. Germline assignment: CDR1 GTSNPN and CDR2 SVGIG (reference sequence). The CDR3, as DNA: TGTGCCTGGAGTGTACGAAACACCATATATTTT. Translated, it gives CAWSVRNTIYF.

The CDR3 region is CASSPQGIPEAFF. The DNA of the CDR3 is TGCGCCAGCAGTCCGCAGGGAATCCCTGAAGCTTTCTTT. The V call is TRBV4-3, the J call TRBJ1-1; the D gene is possibly TRBD1 (5 bases). From germline, CDR1 is LGHNA and CDR2 YSLEER. V was pared by 6 bases and J by 6 bases, with 14 bases between. This CDR3 contains 13 residues.

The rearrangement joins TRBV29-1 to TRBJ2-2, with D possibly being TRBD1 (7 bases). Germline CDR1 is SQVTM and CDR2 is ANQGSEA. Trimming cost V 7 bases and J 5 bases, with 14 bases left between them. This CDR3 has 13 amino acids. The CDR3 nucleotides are TGCAGCGGCCGACAGGGAGGTACCGGGGAGCTGTTTTTT. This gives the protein CSGRQGGTGELFF.

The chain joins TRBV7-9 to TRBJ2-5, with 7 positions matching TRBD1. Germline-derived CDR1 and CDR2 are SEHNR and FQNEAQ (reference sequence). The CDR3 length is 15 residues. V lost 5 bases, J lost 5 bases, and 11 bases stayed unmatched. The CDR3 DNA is TGTGCCAGCAGCGCGACAGGGTTGAATCTGGAGACCCAGTACTTC. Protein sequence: CASSATGLNLETQYF.

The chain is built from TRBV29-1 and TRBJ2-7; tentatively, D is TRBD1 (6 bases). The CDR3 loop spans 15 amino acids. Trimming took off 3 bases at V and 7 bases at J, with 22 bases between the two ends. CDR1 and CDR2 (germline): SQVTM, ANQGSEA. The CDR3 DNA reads TGCAGCGTTGAGCTTTTGGCAGGTCAGGGGAGTGAGCAGTACTTC. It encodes CSVELLAGQGSEQYF.

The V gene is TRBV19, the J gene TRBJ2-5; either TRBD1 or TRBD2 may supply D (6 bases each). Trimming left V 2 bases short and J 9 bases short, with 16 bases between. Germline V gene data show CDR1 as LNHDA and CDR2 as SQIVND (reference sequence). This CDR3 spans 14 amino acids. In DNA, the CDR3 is TGTGCCAGTAGTATAAACGGGGGCCAAGCACCCCAGTACTTC. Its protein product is CASSINGGQAPQYF.

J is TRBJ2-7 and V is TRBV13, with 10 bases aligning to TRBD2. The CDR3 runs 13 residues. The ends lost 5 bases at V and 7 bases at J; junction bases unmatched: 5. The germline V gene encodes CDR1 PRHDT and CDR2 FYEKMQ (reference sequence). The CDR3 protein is CASSLAGVLEQYV. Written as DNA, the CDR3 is TGTGCCAGCAGCCTAGCGGGGGTCCTGGAGCAGTACGTC.

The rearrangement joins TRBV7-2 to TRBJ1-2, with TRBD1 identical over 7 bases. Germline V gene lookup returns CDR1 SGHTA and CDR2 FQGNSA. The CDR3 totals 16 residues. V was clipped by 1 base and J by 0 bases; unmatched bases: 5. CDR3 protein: CASSLGGTATNYGYTF. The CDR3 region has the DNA TGTGCCAGCAGCTTAGGGGGGACAGCCACTAACTATGGCTACACCTTC.

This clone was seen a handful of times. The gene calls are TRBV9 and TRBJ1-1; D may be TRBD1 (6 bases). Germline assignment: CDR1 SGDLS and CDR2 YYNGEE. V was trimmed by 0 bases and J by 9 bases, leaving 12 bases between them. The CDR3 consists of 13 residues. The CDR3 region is CASSVGTVPQAFF. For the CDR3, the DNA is TGTGCCAGCAGCGTAGGGACAGTACCCCAAGCTTTCTTT.

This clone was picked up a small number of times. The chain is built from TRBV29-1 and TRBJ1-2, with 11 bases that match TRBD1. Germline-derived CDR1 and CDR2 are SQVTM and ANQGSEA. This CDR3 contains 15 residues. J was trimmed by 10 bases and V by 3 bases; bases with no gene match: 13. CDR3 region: CSVDSSGQGEFYYTF. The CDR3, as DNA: TGCAGCGTTGATTCGTCGGGACAGGGGGAGTTTTACTACACCTTC.

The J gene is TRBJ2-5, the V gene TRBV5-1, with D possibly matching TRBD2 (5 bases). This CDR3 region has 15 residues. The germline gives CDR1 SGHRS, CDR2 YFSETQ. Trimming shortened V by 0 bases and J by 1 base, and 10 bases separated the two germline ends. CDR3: CASSLAPGTQETQYF. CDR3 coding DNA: TGCGCCAGCAGCTTGGCGCCGGGAACCCAAGAGACCCAGTACTTC.

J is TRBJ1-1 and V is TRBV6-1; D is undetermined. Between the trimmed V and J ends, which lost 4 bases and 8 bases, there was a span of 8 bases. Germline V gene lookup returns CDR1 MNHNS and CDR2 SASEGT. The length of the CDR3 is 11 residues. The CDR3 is CASSAKLEAFF. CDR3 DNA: TGTGCCAGCAGTGCAAAGTTAGAAGCTTTCTTT.

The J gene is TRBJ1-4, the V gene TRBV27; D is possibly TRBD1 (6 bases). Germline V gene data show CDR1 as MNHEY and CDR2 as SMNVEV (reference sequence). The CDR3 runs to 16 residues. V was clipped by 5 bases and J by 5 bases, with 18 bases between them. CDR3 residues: CASSPTGGGVNEKLFF. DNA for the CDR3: TGTGCCAGCAGTCCGACAGGAGGGGGAGTCAATGAAAAACTGTTTTTT. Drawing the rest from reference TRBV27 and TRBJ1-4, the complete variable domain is EAQVTQNPRYLITVTGKKLTVTCSQNMNHEYMSWYRQDPGLGLRQIYYSMNVEVTDKGDVPEGYKVSRKEKRNFPLILESPSPNQTSLYFCASSPTGGGVNEKLFFGSGTQLSVL.

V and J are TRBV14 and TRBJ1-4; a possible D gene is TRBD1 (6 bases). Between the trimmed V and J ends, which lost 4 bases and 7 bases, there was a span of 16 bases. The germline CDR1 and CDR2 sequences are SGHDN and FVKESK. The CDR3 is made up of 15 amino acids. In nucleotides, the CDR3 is TGTGCCAGCAGCCCTCGGGGGGGGCCAGGTGAAAAACTGTTTTTT. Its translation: CASSPRGGPGEKLFF.

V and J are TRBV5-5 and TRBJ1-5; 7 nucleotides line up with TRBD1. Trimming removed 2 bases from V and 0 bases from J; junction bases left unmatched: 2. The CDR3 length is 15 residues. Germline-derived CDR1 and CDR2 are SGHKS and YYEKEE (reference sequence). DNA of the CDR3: TGTGCCAGCAGCTTTGACAGGGATAGCAATCAGCCCCAGCATTTT. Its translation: CASSFDRDSNQPQHF.

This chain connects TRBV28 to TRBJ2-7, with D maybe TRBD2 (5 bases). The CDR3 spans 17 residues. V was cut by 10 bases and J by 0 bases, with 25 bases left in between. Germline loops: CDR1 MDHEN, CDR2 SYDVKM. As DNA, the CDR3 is TGTGCCACCACGTTTTCGAGAGGGCCGACAAGCTCCTACGAGCAGTACGTC. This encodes CATTFSRGPTSSYEQYV.

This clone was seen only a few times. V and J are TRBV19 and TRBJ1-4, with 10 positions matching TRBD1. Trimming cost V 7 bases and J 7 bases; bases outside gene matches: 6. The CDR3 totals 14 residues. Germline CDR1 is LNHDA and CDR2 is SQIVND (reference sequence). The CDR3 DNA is TGTGCCAGTACCGGGACAGGGGTCTCTGAAAAACTGTTTTTT. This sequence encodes CASTGTGVSEKLFF.

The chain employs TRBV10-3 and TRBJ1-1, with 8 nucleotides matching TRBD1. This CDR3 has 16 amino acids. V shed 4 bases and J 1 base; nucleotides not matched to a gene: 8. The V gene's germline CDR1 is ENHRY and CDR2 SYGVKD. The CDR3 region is CAISGRRQGKNTEAFF. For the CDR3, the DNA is TGTGCCATCAGTGGGAGACGACAGGGGAAGAACACTGAAGCTTTCTTT.

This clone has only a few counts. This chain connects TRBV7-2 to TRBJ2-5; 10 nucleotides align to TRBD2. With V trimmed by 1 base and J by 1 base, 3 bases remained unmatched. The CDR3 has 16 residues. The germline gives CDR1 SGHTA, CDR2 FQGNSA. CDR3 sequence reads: CASSLGLAGAQETQYF. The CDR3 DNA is TGTGCCAGCAGCTTAGGGCTAGCGGGGGCCCAAGAGACCCAGTACTTC. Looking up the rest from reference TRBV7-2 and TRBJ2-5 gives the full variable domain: GAGVSQSPSNKVTEKGKDVELRCDPISGHTALYWYRQSLGQGLEFLIYFQGNSAPDKSGLPSDRFSAERTGGSVSTLTIQRTQQEDSAVYLCASSLGLAGAQETQYFGPGTRLLVL.